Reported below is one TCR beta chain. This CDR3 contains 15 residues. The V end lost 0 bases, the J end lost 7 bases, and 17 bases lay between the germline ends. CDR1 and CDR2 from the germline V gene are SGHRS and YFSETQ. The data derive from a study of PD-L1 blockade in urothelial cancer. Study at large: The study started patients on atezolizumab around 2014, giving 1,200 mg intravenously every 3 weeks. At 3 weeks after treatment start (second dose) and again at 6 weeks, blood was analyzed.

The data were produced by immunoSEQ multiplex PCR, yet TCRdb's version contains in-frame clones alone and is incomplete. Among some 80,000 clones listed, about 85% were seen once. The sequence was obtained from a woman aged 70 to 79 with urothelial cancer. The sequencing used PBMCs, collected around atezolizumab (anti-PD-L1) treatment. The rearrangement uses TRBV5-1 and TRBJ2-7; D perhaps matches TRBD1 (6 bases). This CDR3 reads CASSLAAGVPEEQYF. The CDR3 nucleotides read TGCGCCAGCAGCTTGGCGGCAGGGGTTCCGGAAGAGCAGTACTTC.